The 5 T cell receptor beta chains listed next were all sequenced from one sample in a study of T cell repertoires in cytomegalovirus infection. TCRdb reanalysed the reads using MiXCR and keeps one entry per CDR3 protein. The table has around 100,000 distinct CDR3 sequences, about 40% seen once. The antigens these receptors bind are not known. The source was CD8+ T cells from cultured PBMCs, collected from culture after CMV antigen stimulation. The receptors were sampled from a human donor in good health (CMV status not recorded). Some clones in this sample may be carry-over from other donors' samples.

The CDR3 coding sequence is TGCAGCGTCGCCGGGACAGGGGATTTTGGGTACTACTACGAGCAGTACTTC. It is translated as CSVAGTGDFGYYYEQYF. The V call is TRBV29-1, the J call TRBJ2-7; 10 bases align to TRBD1. Germline values: CDR1 SQVTM, CDR2 ANQGSEA. The ends lost 6 bases at V and 3 bases at J; junction bases unmatched: 17. CDR3 length: 17 amino acids.

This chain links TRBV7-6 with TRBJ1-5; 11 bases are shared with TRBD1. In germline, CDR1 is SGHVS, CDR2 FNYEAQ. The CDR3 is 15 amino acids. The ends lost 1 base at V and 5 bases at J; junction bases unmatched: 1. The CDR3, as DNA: TGTGCCAGCAGCTTAGGGACAGGGGGCTATCAGCCCCAGCATTTT. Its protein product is CASSLGTGGYQPQHF.

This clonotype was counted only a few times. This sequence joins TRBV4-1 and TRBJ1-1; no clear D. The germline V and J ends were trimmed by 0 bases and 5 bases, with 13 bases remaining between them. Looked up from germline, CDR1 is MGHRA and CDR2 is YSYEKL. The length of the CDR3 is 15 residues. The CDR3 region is CASSQEAGRDTEAFF. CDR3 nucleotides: TGCGCCAGCAGCCAAGAAGCCGGAAGGGATACTGAAGCTTTCTTT.

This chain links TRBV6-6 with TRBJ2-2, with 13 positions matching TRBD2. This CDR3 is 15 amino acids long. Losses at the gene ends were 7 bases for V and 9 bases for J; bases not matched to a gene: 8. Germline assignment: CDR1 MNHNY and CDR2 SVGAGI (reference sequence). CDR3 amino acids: CASTRLAGGNWELFF. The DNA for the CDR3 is TGTGCCAGCACTCGACTAGCGGGGGGTAACTGGGAGCTGTTTTTT.

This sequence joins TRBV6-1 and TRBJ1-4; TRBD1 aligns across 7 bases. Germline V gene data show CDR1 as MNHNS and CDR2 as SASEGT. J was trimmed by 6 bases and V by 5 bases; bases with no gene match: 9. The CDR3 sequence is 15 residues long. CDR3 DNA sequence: TGTGCCAGCAGTCCCGGGACAGCCCCGTATGAAAAACTGTTTTTT. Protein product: CASSPGTAPYEKLFF.